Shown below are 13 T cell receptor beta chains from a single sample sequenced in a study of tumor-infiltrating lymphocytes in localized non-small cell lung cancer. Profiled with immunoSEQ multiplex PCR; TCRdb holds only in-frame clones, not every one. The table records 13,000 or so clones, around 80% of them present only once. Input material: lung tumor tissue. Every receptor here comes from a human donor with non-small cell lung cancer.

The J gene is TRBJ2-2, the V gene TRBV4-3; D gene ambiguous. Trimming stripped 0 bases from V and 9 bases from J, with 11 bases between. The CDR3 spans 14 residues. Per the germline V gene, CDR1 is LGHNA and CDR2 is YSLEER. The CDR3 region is CASSQDILGRELFF. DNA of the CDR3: TGCGCCAGCAGCCAAGATATATTGGGCAGGGAGCTGTTTTTT.

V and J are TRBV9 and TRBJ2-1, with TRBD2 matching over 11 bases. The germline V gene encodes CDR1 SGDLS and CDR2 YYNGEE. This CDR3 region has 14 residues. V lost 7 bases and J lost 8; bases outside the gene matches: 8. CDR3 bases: TGTGCCAGCGCCCCGGGACTAGCGGTCGATGAGCAGTTCTTC. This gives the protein CASAPGLAVDEQFF.

The CDR3 DNA is TGCGCCAGCAGCCCCGGGGACAGAGCTATTAACGGTGGCTACACCTTC. This encodes CASSPGDRAINGGYTF. V and J are TRBV5-1 and TRBJ1-2, with TRBD1 matching 7 bases. The germline gives CDR1 SGHRS, CDR2 YFSETQ. Trimming took 4 bases from V and 7 from J; bases not matched to a gene: 16. This CDR3 contains 16 residues.

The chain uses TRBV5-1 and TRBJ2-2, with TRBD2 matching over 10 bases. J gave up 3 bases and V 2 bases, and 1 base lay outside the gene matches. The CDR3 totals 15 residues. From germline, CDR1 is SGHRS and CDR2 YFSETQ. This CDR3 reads CASSFLAGDTGELFF. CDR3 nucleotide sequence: TGCGCCAGCAGCTTTCTAGCGGGGGACACCGGGGAGCTGTTTTTT.

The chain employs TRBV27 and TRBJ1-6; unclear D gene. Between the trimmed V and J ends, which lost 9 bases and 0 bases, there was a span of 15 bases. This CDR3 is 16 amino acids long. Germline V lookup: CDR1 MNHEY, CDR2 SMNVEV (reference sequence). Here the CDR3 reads CARPSPGSSYNSPLHF. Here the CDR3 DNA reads TGTGCCAGACCATCCCCGGGGAGCTCCTATAATTCACCCCTCCACTTT.

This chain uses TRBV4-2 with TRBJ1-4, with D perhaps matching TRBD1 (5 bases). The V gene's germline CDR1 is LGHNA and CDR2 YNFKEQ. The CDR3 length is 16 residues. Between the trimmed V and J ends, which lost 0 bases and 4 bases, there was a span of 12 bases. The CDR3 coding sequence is TGTGCCAGCAGCCAAGAAGTGTTTGGGGGTAATGAAAAACTGTTTTTT. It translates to CASSQEVFGGNEKLFF.

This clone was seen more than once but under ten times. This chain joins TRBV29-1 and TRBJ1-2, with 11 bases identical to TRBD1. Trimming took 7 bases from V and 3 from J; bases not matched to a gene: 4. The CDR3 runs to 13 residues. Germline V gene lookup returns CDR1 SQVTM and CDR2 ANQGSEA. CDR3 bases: TGCAGCGGACGGACAGGGGGCGACTATGGCTACACCTTC. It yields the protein CSGRTGGDYGYTF.

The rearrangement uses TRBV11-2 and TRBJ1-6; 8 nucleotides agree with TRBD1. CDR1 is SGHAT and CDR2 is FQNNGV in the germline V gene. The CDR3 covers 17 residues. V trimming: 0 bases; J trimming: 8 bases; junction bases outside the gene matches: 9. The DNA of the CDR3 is TGTGCCAGCAGCTTAGATTGGACAGGGCTATTAGATTCACCCCTCCACTTT. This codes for CASSLDWTGLLDSPLHF.

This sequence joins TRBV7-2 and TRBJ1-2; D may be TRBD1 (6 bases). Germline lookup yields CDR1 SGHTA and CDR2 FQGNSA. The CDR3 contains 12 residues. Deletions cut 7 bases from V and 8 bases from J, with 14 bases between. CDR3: CASTQGSQGYTF. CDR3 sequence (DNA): TGTGCCAGCACTCAGGGGTCGCAGGGCTACACCTTC.

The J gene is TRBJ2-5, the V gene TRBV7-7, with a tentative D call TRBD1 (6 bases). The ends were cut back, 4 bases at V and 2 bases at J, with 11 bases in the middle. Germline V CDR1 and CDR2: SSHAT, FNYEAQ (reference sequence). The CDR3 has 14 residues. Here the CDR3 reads CASSYSDRQETQYF. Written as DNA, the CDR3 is TGTGCCAGCAGCTACTCGGACAGACAAGAGACCCAGTACTTC. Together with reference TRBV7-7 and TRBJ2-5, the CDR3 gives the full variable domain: GAGVSQSPRYKVTKRGQDVTLRCDPISSHATLYWYQQALGQGPEFLTYFNYEAQPDKSGLPSDRFSAERPEGSISTLTIQRTEQRDSAMYRCASSYSDRQETQYFGPGTRLLVL.

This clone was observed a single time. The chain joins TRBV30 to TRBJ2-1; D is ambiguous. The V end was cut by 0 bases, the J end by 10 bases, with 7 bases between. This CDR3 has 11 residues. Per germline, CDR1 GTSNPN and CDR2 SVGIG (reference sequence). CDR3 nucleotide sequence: TGTGCCTGGAGTGTACGAGAAGAGCAGTTCTTC. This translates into CAWSVREEQFF.

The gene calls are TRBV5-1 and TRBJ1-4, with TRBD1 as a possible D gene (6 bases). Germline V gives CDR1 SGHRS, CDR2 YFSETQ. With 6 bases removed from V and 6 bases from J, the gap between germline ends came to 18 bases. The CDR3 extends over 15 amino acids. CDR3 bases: TGCGCCAGCAACCTCATCAGGGGTCGAGATGAAAAACTGTTTTTT. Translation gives CASNLIRGRDEKLFF.

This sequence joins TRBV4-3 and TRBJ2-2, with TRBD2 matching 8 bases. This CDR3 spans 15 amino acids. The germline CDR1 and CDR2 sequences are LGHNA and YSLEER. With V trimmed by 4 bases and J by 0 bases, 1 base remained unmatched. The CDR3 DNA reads TGCGCCAGCAGCCCGGGGGGGGCGAACACCGGGGAGCTGTTTTTT. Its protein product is CASSPGGANTGELFF.